These T cell receptor beta chains were read from a single sample in a study of cytomegalovirus exposure and HLA in healthy donors. Data came from immunoSEQ multiplex PCR; TCRdb stores just in-frame clones and leaves some out. The table has 85,000 to 90,000 clones, about 87% seen once. The material sequenced was PBMCs. These receptor sequences come from a man aged 18 to 29 in good health and CMV-seronegative. The conserved cysteine and the conserved F or W are not part of the CDR3 here. Each record gives: CDR3 protein, V gene.

ASNTPRGGNYGYT | TRBV28
ASSLSTGDVRRNTEAF | TRBV5-1
ASSRPQGYDTQY | TRBV5-4
ASSLSGISDTQY | TRBV5-1
ASSLTGTAYEQY | TRBV5-4
ASSLQGDRTDTQY | TRBV11-2
ASSLQVANTEAF | TRBV4-3
ASSGGIGTDTQY | TRBV18
ASTQRGTTYEQY | TRBV6-5
ASSIRRQGSDEAF | TRBV19
ASSSDRGQPQH | TRBV7-2
ASSIRGNQPQH | TRBV19
ASSPRGIYGYT | TRBV5-4
ASSLTSAGGMYGYT | TRBV7-3
ASSPSGRDYYEQY | TRBV9
ASSGQSNQPQH | TRBV6-6
ASSLVPHGIRDEQY | TRBV7-9
ASSELGQAGSGYT | TRBV10-1